Below are 11 T cell receptor beta chains sequenced from a single sample in a study of monozygotic twins with inflammatory bowel disease (dated by TCRdb to between 2018 and 2020). Libraries were prepared through 5' RACE. The data were produced on an Illumina HiSeq 2500. The reads, reprocessed by TCRdb, yield one row per CDR3 protein sequence and no DNA. The sample's table covers about 210,000 distinct CDR3 sequences. Around 1.5% of the sample lies in the top ten. Sequencing was carried out using blood. These receptors originate from a human donor with ulcerative colitis or Crohn's disease, or a healthy co-twin of an affected twin (not recorded which).

The rearrangement joins TRBV20-1 to TRBJ1-1. Germline V lookup: CDR1 DFQATT, CDR2 SNEGSKA (reference sequence). The CDR3 is made up of 15 amino acids. The CDR3 spells CSARFYGRWNTEAFF.

V and J are TRBV12-3 or TRBV12-4 and TRBJ2-2; TCRdb returns TRBD1, unconfirmable since there is no DNA. The CDR3 sequence is 15 residues long. Here the CDR3 reads CASSWDGLNTGELFF.

V gene TRBV5-1 combines with J gene TRBJ1-1; TCRdb's D gene call, TRBD1, goes unchecked for lack of DNA. Looked up from germline, CDR1 is SGHRS and CDR2 is YFSETQ. The CDR3 sequence is 15 residues long. CDR3 sequence: CASSLNGGLNTEAFF.

The V gene is TRBV5-1, the J gene TRBJ2-7; TCRdb's D gene call, TRBD2, goes unchecked for lack of DNA. Germline V CDR1 and CDR2: SGHRS, YFSETQ. The CDR3 has 15 residues. The CDR3 spells CASSFLLGTAYEQYF.

This chain connects TRBV5-5 to TRBJ2-1; TCRdb's assignment of TRBD1 cannot be checked, as there is no DNA. Germline V gene lookup returns CDR1 SGHKS and CDR2 YYEKEE (reference sequence). The CDR3 is 17 amino acids. This CDR3 reads CASSVHRTGSSYNEQFF.

J is TRBJ2-4 and V is TRBV7-2; TCRdb indicates TRBD1, and absent DNA this call remains unverified. The CDR3 runs 15 residues. Per the germline V gene, CDR1 is SGHTA and CDR2 is FQGNSA. The CDR3 reads CASSWGDREIGIQYF.

CDR3 region: CATSWGQGIVGYTF. This chain links TRBV15 with TRBJ1-2; TCRdb outputs TRBD1, but without DNA this stays unchecked. The germline CDR1 and CDR2 sequences are LNHNV and YYDKDF (reference sequence). CDR3 length: 14 amino acids.

The chain links TRBV6-2 or TRBV6-3 to TRBJ1-5; without DNA, the TCRdb call of TRBD1 cannot be checked. The CDR3 loop spans 13 amino acids. CDR1 and CDR2 (germline): MNHEY, SVGEGT. This CDR3 reads CASSSGVNQPQHF.

The rearrangement links TRBV12-3 or TRBV12-4 to TRBJ1-2; no DNA is available, so the TRBD1 call from TCRdb remains unchecked. This CDR3 is built from 15 residues. CDR3 region: CASSLSSGQGRGYTF.

This chain joins TRBV10-3 and TRBJ2-6. This CDR3 comprises 16 residues. The V gene's germline CDR1 is ENHRY and CDR2 SYGVKD. The CDR3 is CAIADQDSSGANVLTF.

The rearrangement joins TRBV6-1 to TRBJ1-2. This CDR3 region has 15 residues. CDR1 is MNHNS, CDR2 SASEGT, per germline. CDR3 in amino acids: CASSESAYSNYGYTF.